What follows describes a single T cell receptor (beta chain). The same CDR3 arises from other DNA sequences in this sample as well. TCRdb's copy holds only in-frame clones and misses some; the assay was immunoSEQ multiplex PCR. The sample yields 100,000 to 150,000 clones, roughly 87% seen once. This entry is derived from a study of control samples from healthy donors and cancer patients. Germline CDR1 and CDR2: ENHRY and SYGVKD. V lost 4 bases and J lost 1; bases outside the gene matches: 0. The CDR3 is 13 residues long. The specimen sequenced was blood. This sequence originates from a man aged 18-30 years in good health. The chain employs TRBV10-3 and TRBJ1-1; 7 bases map to TRBD1. As DNA, the CDR3 is TGTGCCATCAGTGGGACAGGGAACACTGAAGCTTTCTTT. It is translated as CAISGTGNTEAFF.